This TCR beta chain was sequenced in a study of blood T cells in healthy people across ages (dated by TCRdb to 2014 to 2015). For the study in its entirety: In model experiments, template switching captured about one uniquely barcoded TCR beta cDNA molecule for every two T cells. The donors were divided into four age groups: young (average approximately 17 years), middle-aged (over 35), aged (approximately 62) and long-lived (about 90). Using the same blood draw, the study looked at two additional independent replicas of 1 million unique cDNA reads for two donors, one aged 18 to 30 and the other aged 80 or older. To track age-related changes in TCR beta repertoire diversity, the study relied on deep sequencing normalized with unique cDNA molecular identifiers. To avoid experimental bias, donors of different ages were distributed randomly across sequencing lanes.

Broad study findings and their caveats: Donor CMV infection status was unknown, potentially confounding age-related changes in expanded clonotypes. Estimates of total diversity based on one million sequenced T cells were considered lower bounds and underestimates. The percentage of naive T cells measured by flow cytometry correlated strongly with observed TCR beta diversity. The long-lived group showed more naive CD4+ T cells, fewer expanded clones and increased TCR diversity than the aged group, suggesting age selection. Conclusive comparison of naive and antigen-experienced compartments was prevented by the profiling of bulk unsorted PBMCs. Observed TCR beta diversity per million T cells fell roughly linearly with age, and a significant reduction was already apparent by age around 40.

The library was prepared using 5' RACE. Sequencing instrument: Illumina HiSeq 2500. A second roughly 7 to 11 cycle PCR used a sample-barcoded 5' primer and a J-beta primer mix. A template-switch 5' adaptor carrying 12 random nucleotides introduced a unique molecular identifier onto each TCR beta cDNA molecule. At least 2.5 million CDR3-containing paired-end reads were obtained from each sample. All of the RNA was converted into first-strand cDNA using the Mint cDNA synthesis kit, with a TRBC-specific oligonucleotide serving as the primer. After uracil-DNA glycosylase treatment, a first 18-cycle PCR used universal primers M1SS and BC2_uni_R on all cDNA. In the original analysis: Each sample was normalized by randomly selecting 1 million high-quality reads, each carrying a distinct molecular identifier. Instead of being binned into consensus sequences, reads that shared molecular identifiers were thrown out. MiTCR, with a Q25 quality threshold and the strictest error-elimination algorithm, was used for CDR3 identification, clonotype clustering and error correction. Lower-bound total TCR beta diversity was estimated with a nonparametric unseen species model using Euler transformation. TCRdb reprocessed the public reads (quality trimming at Q25 with fastp, clone calling with MiXCR) and kept in-frame beta chains. Merged by CDR3 protein, the rows form single entries marked with the most common genes and DNA. The authors' filters were not applied to this entry. Present in this sample are 700,000 or so distinct CDR3 sequences, 35% to 50% of which were seen just once. Of the sample, around 32% falls within the top ten clones.

The CDR3 goes from the cysteine to the phenylalanine over 16 residues. Just CDR3 DNA is preserved here, 48 bases in frame from base 1. V loses 3 bases at its end and J loses 6 bases; junction bases beyond the gene matches: 10. Per the germline V gene (reference sequence), DFQATT is the CDR1 and SNEGSKA is the CDR2. Systemically healthy Caucasian individuals from Russia, 35 to 40 in total and aged about 6 to 95 years, were included as donors. Around 10 milliliters of peripheral blood were drawn from each donor into EDTA-treated Vacutainer tubes. Ficoll-Paque density-gradient centrifugation was used to isolate PBMCs, with at least 6.5 million obtained per sample. Total RNA was extracted from PBMCs with Trizol reagent, with at least 5.5 micrograms obtained per sample. Naive CD45RAhigh/CD27high T cell percentages were measured by flow cytometry on a PBMC aliquot from every donor. In this sample, this clonotype turned up a few times. It has no known antigen specificity. There are no base qualities to consult, and no much larger clone falls within one base.

This chain is built from TRBV20-1 and TRBJ2-1; 11 central bases correspond to TRBD1. Sequenced: blood. The source of this sequence is a man older than 75 in good health. The CDR3 corresponds to CSASWGQGGVFNEQFF. The sequenced DNA is TGCAGTGCTAGTTGGGGACAGGGGGGAGTTTTCAATGAGCAGTTCTTC.